This is a list of T cell receptor beta chains from one sample in a study of fetal regulatory T cell absence and autoimmunity. Here immunoSEQ multiplex PCR was the method, and the copy in TCRdb shows in-frame clones only, minus some. The data hold just over 45,000 clones, with around 85% observed a single time. Sample: cord blood. The receptor set was obtained from a newborn boy with IPEX syndrome. CDR3s include the opening cysteine and the closing phenylalanine or tryptophan. The order of the fields is clone size, J gene, V gene, D gene, CDR3 protein, CDR3 DNA. A D gene is named only where the DNA matches it firmly. For some rows the clone size is stated as once, few or many, or as a class when expanded; others skip it.

.	TRBJ2-3	TRBV19	TRBD1	CASSIGTGYTDTQYF	TGTGCCAGTAGTATTGGGACAGGCTACACAGATACGCAGTATTTT
.	TRBJ1-2	TRBV6-5	TRBD1	CASSNRGGYTF	TGTGCCAGCAGTAACAGGGGTGGCTACACCTTC
.	TRBJ1-5	TRBV4-2	.	CASSQGTRQDNQPQHF	TGTGCCAGCAGCCAAGGGACCCGTCAAGACAATCAGCCCCAGCATTTT
.	TRBJ2-7	TRBV19	.	CASSISAGLTYEQYF	TGTGCCAGTAGTATATCGGCGGGCCTCACCTACGAGCAGTACTTC
.	TRBJ2-5	TRBV20-1	.	CSAIREETQYF	TGCAGTGCTATCCGAGAAGAGACCCAGTACTTC
few	TRBJ1-6	TRBV5-4	TRBD1	CASSSDRVDNSPLHF	TGTGCCAGCAGCTCTGACAGGGTGGACAATTCACCCCTCCACTTT
.	TRBJ2-7	TRBV10-2	TRBD2	CASSESKGLAGGVREQYF	TGCGCCAGCAGTGAGTCTAAGGGTCTAGCGGGGGGGGTCCGCGAGCAGTACTTC
.	TRBJ1-1	TRBV30	TRBD1	CAWSPTDRDEAFF	TGTGCCTGGAGTCCGACCGACAGGGATGAAGCTTTCTTT
.	TRBJ1-6	TRBV5-1	.	CASSLAGDSPLHF	TGCGCCAGCAGCTTGGCAGGGGATTCACCCCTCCACTTT
once	TRBJ2-7	TRBV19	TRBD1	CASSIGTGGAGEQYF	TGTGCCAGTAGTATCGGGACAGGGGGCGCGGGTGAGCAGTACTTC
.	TRBJ2-3	TRBV6-1	TRBD2	CASSEEASGGDTQYF	TGTGCCAGCAGTGAAGAAGCTAGCGGGGGAGATACGCAGTATTTT
.	TRBJ2-1	TRBV6-1	.	CASSEPDRHHNEQFF	TGTGCCAGCAGTGAACCCGACAGGCACCACAATGAGCAGTTCTTC
.	TRBJ2-7	TRBV10-3	TRBD2	CAIRTSGIKSYEQYF	TGTGCCATCCGCACTAGCGGGATTAAATCCTACGAGCAGTACTTC
.	TRBJ2-2	TRBV5-1	TRBD2	CASSLEPSGSLYTGELFF	TGCGCCAGCAGCTTGGAGCCTAGCGGGAGTTTGTACACCGGGGAGCTGTTTTTT
.	TRBJ1-5	TRBV5-6	.	CASSPGPYSNQPQHF	TGTGCCAGCAGCCCAGGGCCCTATAGCAATCAGCCCCAGCATTTT
.	TRBJ1-2	TRBV5-4	TRBD1	CASSQGVRTGGAGYTF	TGTGCCAGCAGCCAAGGCGTCCGGACAGGGGGAGCTGGCTACACCTTC
.	TRBJ1-1	TRBV5-4	TRBD1	CASSLPGQGLMNTEAFF	TGTGCCAGCAGCTTACCGGGACAGGGGCTAATGAACACTGAAGCTTTCTTT
.	TRBJ2-7	TRBV6-6	TRBD2	CASSYRAGAYEQYF	TGTGCCAGCAGTTACCGAGCGGGGGCCTACGAGCAGTACTTC
.	TRBJ1-2	TRBV27	.	CASSLIGGPDGYTF	TGTGCCAGCAGTTTGATAGGAGGGCCGGATGGCTACACCTTC
once	TRBJ2-4	TRBV7-9	TRBD1	CASSPTGQANIQYF	TGTGCCAGCAGCCCGACAGGGCAGGCAAACATTCAGTACTTC
.	TRBJ2-3	TRBV11-2	TRBD2	CASSFHSSGISTDTQYF	TGTGCCAGCAGTTTTCATTCTAGCGGTATTAGCACAGATACGCAGTATTTT
.	TRBJ1-5	TRBV6-1	TRBD1	CASRPDRGNQPQHF	TGTGCCAGCAGACCTGACAGGGGCAATCAGCCCCAGCATTTT
.	TRBJ1-5	TRBV19	.	CASSNILEAISNQPQHF	TGTGCCAGTAGCAATATCCTCGAGGCGATTAGCAATCAGCCCCAGCATTTT
once	TRBJ2-3	TRBV6-6	.	CASQQGDTDTQYF	TGTGCCAGCCAGCAAGGGGACACAGATACGCAGTATTTT
once	TRBJ2-5	TRBV15	TRBD2	CATSRVSFFSGSTQETQYF	TGTGCCACCAGCAGAGTCTCCTTCTTCAGCGGGAGTACCCAAGAGACCCAGTACTTC
.	TRBJ2-1	TRBV27	.	CASRRTSTYNEQFF	TGTGCCAGCAGACGGACTTCCACCTACAATGAGCAGTTCTTC
.	TRBJ2-1	TRBV9	TRBD1	CASSVGTGGGYNEQFF	TGTGCCAGCAGCGTAGGGACAGGGGGCGGGTACAATGAGCAGTTCTTC
few	TRBJ2-2	TRBV9	.	CASSVVGTLTGELFF	TGTGCCAGCAGCGTAGTGGGGACACTCACCGGGGAGCTGTTTTTT
once	TRBJ1-6	TRBV10-3	.	CAISESTQGNSPLHF	TGTGCCATCAGTGAGTCGACTCAGGGCAACTCACCCCTCCACTTT
.	TRBJ1-2	TRBV9	.	CASSPLSGYGYTF	TGTGCCAGCAGCCCCCTTTCCGGCTATGGCTACACCTTC
.	TRBJ1-1	TRBV13	.	CASSPRMVTEAFF	TGTGCCAGCAGCCCCCGGATGGTCACTGAAGCTTTCTTT
.	TRBJ2-3	TRBV6-5	.	CASSYRERTDTQYF	TGTGCCAGCAGTTACCGGGAACGCACAGATACGCAGTATTTT
.	TRBJ1-3	TRBV15	.	CATSREAGRLGNTIYF	TGTGCCACCAGCAGAGAAGCGGGGCGCTTAGGAAACACCATATATTTT
.	TRBJ1-3	TRBV7-9	.	CASSLSAGNTIYF	TGTGCCAGCAGCTTGTCAGCGGGAAACACCATATATTTT
.	TRBJ1-1	TRBV13	.	CASGGSTEAFF	TGTGCCAGCGGGGGTAGCACTGAAGCTTTCTTT
.	TRBJ2-2	TRBV5-4	.	CASRFGRNTGELFF	TGTGCCAGCCGTTTCGGACGAAACACCGGGGAGCTGTTTTTT
few	TRBJ2-7	TRBV10-2	.	CASSEGEQYF	TGCGCCAGCAGTGAGGGCGAGCAGTACTTC
.	TRBJ2-1	TRBV6-5	TRBD1	CASILGTVNEQFF	TGTGCCAGCATCTTAGGGACAGTCAATGAGCAGTTCTTC
.	TRBJ2-5	TRBV6-1	TRBD1	CATMRDRKETQYF	TGTGCCACCATGAGGGACAGAAAAGAGACCCAGTACTTC
once	TRBJ2-7	TRBV29-1	.	CSALSGSYEQYF	TGCAGCGCCCTATCTGGGTCCTACGAGCAGTACTTC
.	TRBJ1-2	TRBV16	.	CASSQHRDYYGYTF	TGTGCCAGCAGCCAACACAGGGATTACTATGGCTACACCTTC
.	TRBJ1-2	TRBV7-2	.	CASSFQGSTYGYTF	TGTGCCAGCAGCTTCCAGGGATCCACCTATGGCTACACCTTC
.	TRBJ2-7	TRBV21-1	.	CASSRDRVYEQYF	TGTGCCAGCAGCAGGGACCGGGTCTACGAGCAGTACTTC
.	TRBJ2-7	TRBV15	.	CATSRDVGQGVSYEQYF	TGTGCCACCAGCAGAGATGTCGGGCAAGGGGTCTCCTACGAGCAGTACTTC
.	TRBJ1-2	TRBV4-1	TRBD1	CASSQYSRQGLYGYTF	TGCGCCAGCAGCCAATATAGCCGACAGGGCCTCTATGGCTACACCTTC
few	TRBJ1-6	TRBV27	TRBD1	CASSLSDRGLSPLHF	TGTGCCAGCAGTTTATCCGACAGGGGGCTTTCACCCCTCCACTTT
.	TRBJ2-5	TRBV5-6	.	CASSFGGRETQYF	TGTGCCAGCAGCTTTGGGGGAAGAGAGACCCAGTACTTC
.	TRBJ2-5	TRBV30	.	CAWSIGLSSGETQYF	TGTGCCTGGAGTATAGGACTATCATCCGGGGAGACCCAGTACTTC
.	TRBJ2-7	TRBV27	TRBD2	CASSLSHPRLAGYEQYF	TGTGCCAGCAGTTTATCTCACCCCAGACTAGCGGGGTACGAGCAGTACTTC
.	TRBJ2-7	TRBV11-2	.	CASSFGAYEQYF	TGTGCCAGCAGCTTCGGGGCATACGAGCAGTACTTC
.	TRBJ2-1	TRBV11-2	.	CASSLDLDAQQFF	TGTGCCAGCAGCTTAGATCTGGATGCCCAGCAGTTCTTC
.	TRBJ1-5	TRBV6-6	TRBD1	CASSYPGGSNQPQHF	TGTGCCAGCAGTTACCCAGGGGGAAGCAATCAGCCCCAGCATTTT
.	TRBJ2-4	TRBV7-2	.	CASSLRLERNNKNIQYF	TGTGCCAGCAGCTTGAGACTAGAGCGGAATAACAAAAACATTCAGTACTTC